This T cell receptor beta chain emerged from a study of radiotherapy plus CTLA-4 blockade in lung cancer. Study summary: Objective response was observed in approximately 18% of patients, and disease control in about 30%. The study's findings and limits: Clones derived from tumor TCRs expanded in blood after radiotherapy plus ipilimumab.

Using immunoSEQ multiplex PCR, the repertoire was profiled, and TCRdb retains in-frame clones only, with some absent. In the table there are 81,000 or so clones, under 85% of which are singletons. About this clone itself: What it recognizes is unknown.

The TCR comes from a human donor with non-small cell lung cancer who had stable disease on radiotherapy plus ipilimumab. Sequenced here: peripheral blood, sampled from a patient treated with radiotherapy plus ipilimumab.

The CDR3 protein is CASRASPRGRYYNEQFF. DNA of the CDR3: TGTGCCAGCAGGGCTTCTCCTCGGGGACGATACTACAATGAGCAGTTCTTC. The J gene is TRBJ2-1, the V gene TRBV7-7; tentatively, D is TRBD1 or TRBD2 (5 bases each). Trimming shortened V by 6 bases and J by 3 bases, and 21 bases separated the two germline ends. There are 17 residues in the CDR3. Germline assignment: CDR1 SSHAT and CDR2 FNYEAQ (reference sequence).